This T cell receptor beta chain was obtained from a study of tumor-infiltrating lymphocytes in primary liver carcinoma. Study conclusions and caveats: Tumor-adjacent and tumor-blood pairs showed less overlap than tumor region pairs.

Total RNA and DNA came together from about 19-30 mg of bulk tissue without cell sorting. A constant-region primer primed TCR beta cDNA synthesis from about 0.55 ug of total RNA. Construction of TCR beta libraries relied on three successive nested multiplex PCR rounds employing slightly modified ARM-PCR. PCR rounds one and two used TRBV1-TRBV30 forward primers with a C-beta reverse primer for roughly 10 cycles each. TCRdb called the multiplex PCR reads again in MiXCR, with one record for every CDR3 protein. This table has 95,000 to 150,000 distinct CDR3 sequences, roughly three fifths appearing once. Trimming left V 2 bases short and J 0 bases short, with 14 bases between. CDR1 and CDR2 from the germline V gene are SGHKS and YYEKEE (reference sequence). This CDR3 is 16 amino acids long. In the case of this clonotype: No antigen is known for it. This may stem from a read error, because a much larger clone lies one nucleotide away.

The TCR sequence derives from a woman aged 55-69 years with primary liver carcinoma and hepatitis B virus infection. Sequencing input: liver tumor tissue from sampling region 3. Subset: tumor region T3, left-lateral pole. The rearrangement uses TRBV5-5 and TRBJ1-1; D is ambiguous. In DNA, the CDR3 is TGTGCCAGCAGCTTCCCCCAAACAGAGATGAACACTGAAGCTTTCTTT. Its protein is CASSFPQTEMNTEAFF.